This T cell receptor beta chain was documented in a study of blood T cell repertoires in COVID-19. This CDR3 comprises 16 residues. Losses at the gene ends were 0 bases for V and 5 bases for J; bases not matched to a gene: 4. Germline V gives CDR1 SGHVS, CDR2 FNYEAQ. Generated by immunoSEQ multiplex PCR, the TCRdb table keeps only in-frame clones and is missing some. Of about 220,000 clones in the sample, approximately 83% are singletons; the top ten hold roughly 1.3%. Source material: PBMCs or T cells enriched from blood (not recorded which). This TCR was sampled from a middle-aged woman with acute COVID-19. This chain uses TRBV7-6 with TRBJ2-1, with TRBD1 matching 10 bases. CDR3 DNA: TGTGCCAGCAGCTTAGCAGGACAGGGGGGAAACAATGAGCAGTTCTTC. This sequence encodes CASSLAGQGGNNEQFF.